One sample yielded the 12 T cell receptor beta chains listed below, sequenced in a study of cytomegalovirus exposure and HLA in healthy donors. The data were produced by immunoSEQ multiplex PCR, yet TCRdb's version contains in-frame clones alone and is incomplete. The data show 55,000 to 65,000 clones, with around 90% seen just once and about 3% held by the top ten. The sequenced sample consisted of PBMCs. The origin of the receptors is a man aged 18 to 29 in good health and CMV-seronegative.

CDR3 residues: CASSKPTSGTSYEQYF. The CDR3 DNA follows: TGTGCCAGCAGCAAACCGACTAGCGGGACTTCCTACGAGCAGTACTTC. The chain recombines TRBV5-5 with TRBJ2-7; TRBD2 aligns across 11 bases. The CDR3 totals 16 residues. Trimming took 4 bases from V and 1 from J; bases not matched to a gene: 7. CDR1 and CDR2 from the germline V gene are SGHKS and YYEKEE (reference sequence).

The V gene is TRBV2, the J gene TRBJ1-2; 9 bases are shared with TRBD1. The ends lost 4 bases at V and 7 bases at J; junction bases unmatched: 4. Germline assignment: CDR1 SNHLY and CDR2 FYNNEI. The CDR3 runs 13 residues. The CDR3 protein is CASSGQGGFGYTF. In DNA form, the CDR3 reads TGTGCCAGCAGTGGACAGGGGGGGTTTGGCTACACCTTC.

This chain joins TRBV5-1 and TRBJ1-5, with a possible D match to TRBD1 (5 bases). V lost 0 bases and J lost 0, with 13 bases in between. The V gene's germline CDR1 is SGHRS and CDR2 YFSETQ. The CDR3 runs 17 residues. DNA for the CDR3: TGCGCCAGCAGCTTGGTAGGACACCATTATAGCAATCAGCCCCAGCATTTT. Translation gives CASSLVGHHYSNQPQHF.

The chain links TRBV30 to TRBJ2-6, with 8 nucleotides matching TRBD1. V gave up 6 bases and J gave up 0 bases; unmatched junction bases: 4. Looked up from germline, CDR1 is GTSNPN and CDR2 is SVGIG (reference sequence). This CDR3 has 15 residues. CDR3 sequence reads: CACPGTGSGANVLTF. The CDR3 DNA reads as TGTGCCTGTCCCGGGACAGGCTCTGGGGCCAACGTCCTGACTTTC.

This clone was observed a single time. The chain is built from TRBV29-1 and TRBJ1-2; TRBD1 matches at 9 bases. This CDR3 is built from 14 residues. CDR1 SQVTM and CDR2 ANQGSEA come from the germline V gene. Germline trimming cut 1 base from V and 8 bases from J; bases unmatched to any gene: 8. CDR3 DNA: TGCAGCGTTGAAGGGCTACAGGGGGCGCCGGGCTACACCTTC. Encoded protein: CSVEGLQGAPGYTF.

Turning to this clone: Additional DNA sequences in this sample encode the identical CDR3. The gene calls are TRBV5-1 and TRBJ2-5; the D is unclear. From germline, CDR1 is SGHRS and CDR2 YFSETQ. The CDR3 is 11 amino acids. Trimming stripped 4 bases from V and 2 bases from J, with 3 bases between. CDR3 protein: CASSQQETQYF. CDR3 sequence (DNA): TGCGCCAGCAGCCAGCAAGAGACCCAGTACTTC.

The rearrangement uses TRBV6-5 and TRBJ1-1; tentative D call: TRBD1 (5 bases). The germline CDR1 and CDR2 sequences are MNHEY and SVGAGI. The CDR3 covers 13 residues. V lost 6 bases to trimming and J lost 4 bases, with 12 bases between them. The CDR3 reads CASRQQGATEAFF. The CDR3 nucleotides are TGTGCCAGCAGACAGCAAGGGGCCACTGAAGCTTTCTTT.

The chain links TRBV6-5 to TRBJ1-4, with D possibly being TRBD1 (6 bases). The CDR3 loop spans 15 amino acids. The V gene's germline CDR1 is MNHEY and CDR2 SVGAGI. Deletions cut 5 bases from V and 0 bases from J, with 10 bases between. In DNA, the CDR3 is TGTGCCAGCAGTCCGACAGGTGCAACTAATGAAAAACTGTTTTTT. It encodes CASSPTGATNEKLFF.

This chain connects TRBV4-2 to TRBJ2-6; D not resolved. CDR3 length: 15 amino acids. The germline CDR1 and CDR2 sequences are LGHNA and YNFKEQ. The V end was cut by 0 bases, the J end by 0 bases, with 3 bases between. The CDR3 sequence is CASSQDSSGANVLTF. The CDR3 DNA is TGTGCCAGCAGCCAAGACAGCTCTGGGGCCAACGTCCTGACTTTC.

The chain has TRBV5-8 and TRBJ1-5; 7 nucleotides match TRBD1. Germline assignment: CDR1 SGHTS and CDR2 YDEGEE. CDR3 length: 16 residues. V was clipped by 7 bases and J by 0 bases; unmatched bases: 10. The chain's CDR3 is CASASGTDHSNQPQHF. Written as DNA, the CDR3 is TGTGCCAGCGCATCCGGGACAGATCATAGCAATCAGCCCCAGCATTTT.

The chain employs TRBV28 and TRBJ1-1, with 7 bases lining up with TRBD1. V gave up 3 bases and J gave up 2 bases; unmatched junction bases: 3. The germline CDR1 and CDR2 sequences are MDHEN and SYDVKM. CDR3 length: 14 amino acids. The CDR3 reads CASSFDRVNTEAFF. The CDR3 DNA sequence: TGTGCCAGCAGTTTCGACAGGGTCAACACTGAAGCTTTCTTT.

V is TRBV7-2 and J is TRBJ2-5, with 9 bases aligning to TRBD1. This CDR3 region has 13 residues. V dropped 5 bases and J dropped 5; count of bases not matched to a gene: 3. CDR1 and CDR2 from the germline V gene are SGHTA and FQGNSA. The CDR3 spells CASSRDRGETQYF. CDR3 nucleotide sequence: TGTGCCAGCAGCAGAGACAGGGGGGAGACCCAGTACTTC.